This is a list of T cell receptor beta chains from one sample in a study of long-term antiretroviral therapy in people with HIV. Data came from immunoSEQ multiplex PCR; TCRdb stores just in-frame clones and leaves some out. Found here are 24,000 or so clones, 75% to 90% of them singletons; the top ten hold around 10%. This specimen was unsorted PBMCs, taken 2.3 years after starting antiretroviral therapy. Receptor source: a man aged 40-55 years with HIV. Each CDR3 is given with its conserved first and last residue. The D gene is left open where the match is weak. Rows may omit the clone size; those that give it use once, few, many or a size class.

TRBJ2-1,TRBV5-1,-,-,TGCGCCAGCAGCAGGGGGAGGGGGGGTTACAATGAGCAGTTCTTC,CASSRGRGGYNEQFF
TRBJ2-3,TRBV19,-,-,TGTGCCAGTAGTACCCGGGACACCGGAGGCCGAGGAACAGATACGCAGTATTTT,CASSTRDTGGRGTDTQYF
TRBJ1-2,TRBV9,once,TRBD1,TGTGCCAGCAGCCACACCTCACTCGGGACAGGGGATTATGGCTACACCTTC,CASSHTSLGTGDYGYTF
TRBJ2-5,TRBV5-1,-,-,TGCGCCAGCAGCCCCGGACAGGGATGGGGAGGGGAGACCCAGTACTTC,CASSPGQGWGGETQYF
TRBJ2-3,TRBV4-2,-,-,TGTGCCAGCAGCCGCGAGATAAGGGGCGCAGATACGCAGTATTTT,CASSREIRGADTQYF
TRBJ2-5,TRBV27,-,-,TGTGCCAGCAGACCGTACAGGGCACAAGAGACCCAGTACTTC,CASRPYRAQETQYF
TRBJ1-1,TRBV4-1,-,-,TGCGCCAGCAGCCACCGGGACCCCCCCACTGAAGCTTTCTTT,CASSHRDPPTEAFF
TRBJ1-1,TRBV29-1,-,-,TGCAGCGTTGAAGTCTCCAGGGGCACTGAAGCTTTCTTT,CSVEVSRGTEAFF
TRBJ2-7,TRBV10-3,-,-,TGTGCCATCAGTGATCAGGGATCCTACTCCTACGAGCAGTACTTC,CAISDQGSYSYEQYF
TRBJ2-3,TRBV2,-,TRBD2,TGTGCCAGCACCCCGCTTGGGGGGGGACTAGCGGATACGCAGTATTTT,CASTPLGGGLADTQYF
TRBJ2-4,TRBV5-5,-,-,TGTGCCAGCAGCTTGGGCGGGACAGAAAACATTCAGTACTTC,CASSLGGTENIQYF
TRBJ2-2,TRBV9,-,TRBD1,TGTGCCAGCAGCACCGCTTCGGGACAGTCTAACACCGGGGAGCTGTTTTTT,CASSTASGQSNTGELFF
TRBJ1-2,TRBV29-1,-,-,TGCAGCGTTGACAGGGGAGATGGCTACACCTTC,CSVDRGDGYTF
TRBJ2-3,TRBV7-9,-,-,TGCGCCAGCAGCTTTTACACAGGGATGGCAGATACGCAGTATTTT,CASSFYTGMADTQYF
TRBJ1-4,TRBV30,once,-,TGTGCCTGGAGTGTACAAGGGGGGCGAGAAAAACTGTTTTTT,CAWSVQGGREKLFF
TRBJ1-1,TRBV5-1,-,TRBD1,TGCGCCAGCAGCTTGGATAGGGGGCCTGAAGCTTTCTTT,CASSLDRGPEAFF
TRBJ2-2,TRBV5-6,-,TRBD1,TGTGCCAGCAGCTTGGATACAGGGGCCTTTAACACCGGGGAGCTGTTTTTT,CASSLDTGAFNTGELFF
TRBJ2-7,TRBV6-5,-,-,TGTGCCAGCAGTTTTTTCGGATCCTACGAGCAGTACTTC,CASSFFGSYEQYF
TRBJ2-2,TRBV7-9,few,TRBD2,TGTGCCAGCAGCTTAGGGGTACTAGCGGAAAACACCGGGGAGCTGTTTTTT,CASSLGVLAENTGELFF